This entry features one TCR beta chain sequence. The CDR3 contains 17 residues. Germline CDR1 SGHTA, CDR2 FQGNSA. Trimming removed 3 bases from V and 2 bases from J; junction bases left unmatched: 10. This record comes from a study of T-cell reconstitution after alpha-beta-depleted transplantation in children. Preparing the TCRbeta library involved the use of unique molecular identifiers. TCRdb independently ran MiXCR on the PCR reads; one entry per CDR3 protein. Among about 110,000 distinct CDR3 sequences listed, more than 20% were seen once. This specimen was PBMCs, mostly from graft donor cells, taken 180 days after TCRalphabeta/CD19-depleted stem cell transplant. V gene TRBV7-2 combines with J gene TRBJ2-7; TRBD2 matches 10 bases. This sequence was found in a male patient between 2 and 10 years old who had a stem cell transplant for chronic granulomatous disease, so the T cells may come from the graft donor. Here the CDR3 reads CASSLFPSGSIPYEQYF. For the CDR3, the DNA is TGTGCCAGCAGCTTGTTCCCTAGCGGGAGTATACCCTACGAGCAGTACTTC.